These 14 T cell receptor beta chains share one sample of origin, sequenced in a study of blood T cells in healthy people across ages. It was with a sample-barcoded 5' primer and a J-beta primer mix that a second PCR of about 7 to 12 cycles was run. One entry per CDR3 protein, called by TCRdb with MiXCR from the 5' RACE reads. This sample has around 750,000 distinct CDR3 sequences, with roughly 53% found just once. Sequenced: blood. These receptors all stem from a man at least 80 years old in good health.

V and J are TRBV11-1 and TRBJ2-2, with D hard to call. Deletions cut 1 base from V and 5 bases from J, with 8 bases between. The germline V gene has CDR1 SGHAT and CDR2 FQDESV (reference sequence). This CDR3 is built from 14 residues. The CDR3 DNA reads TGTGCCAGCAGCTTAGTTAGGGCGACCGGGGAGCTGTTTTTT. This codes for CASSLVRATGELFF. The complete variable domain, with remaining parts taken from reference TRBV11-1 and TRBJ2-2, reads EAEVAQSPRYKITEKSQAVAFWCDPISGHATLYWYRQILGQGPELLVQFQDESVVDDSQLPKDRFSAERLKGVDSTLKIQPAELGDSAMYLCASSLVRATGELFFGEGSRLTVL.

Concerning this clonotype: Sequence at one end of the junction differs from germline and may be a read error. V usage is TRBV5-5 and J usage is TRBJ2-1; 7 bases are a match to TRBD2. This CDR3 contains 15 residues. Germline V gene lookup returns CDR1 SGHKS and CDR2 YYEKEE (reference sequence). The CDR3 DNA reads TGTGCCAGCGGCTTGGGTCTAGCGGTTATCAATGAGCAGTTCTTC. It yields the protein CASGLGLAVINEQFF.

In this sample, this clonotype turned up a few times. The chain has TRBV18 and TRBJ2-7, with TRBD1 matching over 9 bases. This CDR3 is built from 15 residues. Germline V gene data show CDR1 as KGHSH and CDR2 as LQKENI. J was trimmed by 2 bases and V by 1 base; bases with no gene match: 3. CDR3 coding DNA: TGTGCCAGCTCACCACAGGGACAGGGAGCCTACGAGCAGTACTTC. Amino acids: CASSPQGQGAYEQYF.

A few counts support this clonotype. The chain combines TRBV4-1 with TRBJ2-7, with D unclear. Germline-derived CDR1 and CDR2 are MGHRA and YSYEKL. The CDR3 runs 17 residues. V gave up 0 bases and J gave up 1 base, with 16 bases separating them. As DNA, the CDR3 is TGCGCCAGCAGCCAAGACCCCACCGGCGGACGGTCCTACGAGCAGTACTTC. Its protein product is CASSQDPTGGRSYEQYF.

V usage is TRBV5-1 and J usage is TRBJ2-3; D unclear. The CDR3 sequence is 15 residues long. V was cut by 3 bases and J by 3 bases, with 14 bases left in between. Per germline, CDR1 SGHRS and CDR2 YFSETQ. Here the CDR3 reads CASSSPHTGTDTQYF. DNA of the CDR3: TGCGCCAGCAGCTCTCCGCACACTGGGACAGATACGCAGTATTTT.

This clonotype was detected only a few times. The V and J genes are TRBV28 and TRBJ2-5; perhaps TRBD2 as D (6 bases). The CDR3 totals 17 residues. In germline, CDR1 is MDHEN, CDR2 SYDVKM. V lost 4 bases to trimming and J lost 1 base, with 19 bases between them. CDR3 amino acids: CASSSFEGSGTQETQYF. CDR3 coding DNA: TGTGCCAGCAGTTCCTTTGAGGGTAGCGGAACCCAAGAGACCCAGTACTTC.

CDR3 sequence reads: CASSSSGGADNEQFF. CDR3 nucleotide sequence: TGTGCCAGCAGCTCCAGCGGGGGGGCCGACAATGAGCAGTTCTTC. The rearrangement links TRBV7-2 to TRBJ2-1, with 10 bases identical to TRBD2. Germline-derived CDR1 and CDR2 are SGHTA and FQGNSA. The trim removed 4 bases at V and 5 bases at J, leaving 5 bases unmatched. The CDR3 runs to 15 residues.

The CDR3 sequence: CSARLTGQPYEQYF. CDR3 DNA: TGCAGTGCTAGATTGACAGGGCAACCCTACGAGCAGTACTTC. The rearrangement links TRBV20-1 to TRBJ2-7; 7 bases map to TRBD1. Germline V gene sequence: CDR1 DFQATT, CDR2 SNEGSKA (reference sequence). The CDR3 has 14 residues. Unmatched junction bases numbered 6, after V lost 2 bases and J lost 2 bases.

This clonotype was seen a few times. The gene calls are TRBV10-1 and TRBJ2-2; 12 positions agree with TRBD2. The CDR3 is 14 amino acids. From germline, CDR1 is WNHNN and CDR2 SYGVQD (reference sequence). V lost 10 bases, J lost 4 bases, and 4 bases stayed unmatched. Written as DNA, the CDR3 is TGCGCCACTTCGACTAGCGGGGGCACCGGGGAGCTGTTTTTT. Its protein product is CATSTSGGTGELFF.

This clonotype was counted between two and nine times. CDR3 residues: CASSPYRVSGANVLTF. The CDR3 region has the DNA TGCGCCAGCAGTCCTTATCGGGTCTCTGGGGCCAACGTCCTGACTTTC. J is TRBJ2-6 and V is TRBV5-1; D unclear. Germline V CDR1 and CDR2: SGHRS, YFSETQ. CDR3 size: 16 residues. The germline V and J ends were trimmed by 5 bases and 0 bases, with 12 bases remaining between them.

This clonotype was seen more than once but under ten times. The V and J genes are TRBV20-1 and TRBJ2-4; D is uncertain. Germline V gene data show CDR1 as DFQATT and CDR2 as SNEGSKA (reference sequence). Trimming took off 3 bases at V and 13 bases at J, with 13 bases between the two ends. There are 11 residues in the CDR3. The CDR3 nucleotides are TGCAGTGCTAGTAGAGCGATGGAGCAGTACTTC. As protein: CSASRAMEQYF.

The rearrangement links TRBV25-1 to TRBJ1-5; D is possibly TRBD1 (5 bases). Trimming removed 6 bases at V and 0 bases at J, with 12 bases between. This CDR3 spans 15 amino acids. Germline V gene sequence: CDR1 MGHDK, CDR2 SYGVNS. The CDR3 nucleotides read TGTGCCAGCAGCCCCGGGGCCTATAGCAATCAGCCCCAGCATTTT. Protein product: CASSPGAYSNQPQHF.

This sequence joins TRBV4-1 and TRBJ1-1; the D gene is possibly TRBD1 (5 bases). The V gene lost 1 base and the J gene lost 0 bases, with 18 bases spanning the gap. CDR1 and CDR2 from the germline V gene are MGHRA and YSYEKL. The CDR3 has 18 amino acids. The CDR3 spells CASSQVVKGKWMNTEAFF. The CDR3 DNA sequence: TGCGCCAGCAGCCAAGTTGTGAAGGGGAAATGGATGAACACTGAAGCTTTCTTT.

Here the CDR3 DNA reads TGTGCCAGCAGTTTTGAGACTAACCCCCGGGAGTTAAGTTACAATGAGCAGTTCTTC. Translation gives CASSFETNPRELSYNEQFF. This sequence joins TRBV21-1 and TRBJ2-1; the table's D call, TRBD1, has no DNA check behind it. TRBV21-1 is listed as a pseudogene. There are 19 residues in the CDR3.